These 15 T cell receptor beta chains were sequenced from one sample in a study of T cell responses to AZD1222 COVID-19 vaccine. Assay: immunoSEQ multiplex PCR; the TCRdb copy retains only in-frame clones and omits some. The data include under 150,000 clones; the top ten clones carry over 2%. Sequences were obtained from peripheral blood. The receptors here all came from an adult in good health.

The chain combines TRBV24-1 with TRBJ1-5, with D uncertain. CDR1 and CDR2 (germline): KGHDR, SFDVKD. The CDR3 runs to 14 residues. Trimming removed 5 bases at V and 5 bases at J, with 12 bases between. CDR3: CATSVRVPHQPQHF. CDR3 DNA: TGTGCCACCAGTGTTAGGGTGCCCCATCAGCCCCAGCATTTT.

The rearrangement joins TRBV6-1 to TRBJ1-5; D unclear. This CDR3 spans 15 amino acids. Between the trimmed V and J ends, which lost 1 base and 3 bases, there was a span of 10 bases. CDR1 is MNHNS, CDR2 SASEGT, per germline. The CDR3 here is CASSEVGSVNQPQHF. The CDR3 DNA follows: TGTGCCAGCAGTGAAGTTGGGTCAGTCAATCAGCCCCAGCATTTT.

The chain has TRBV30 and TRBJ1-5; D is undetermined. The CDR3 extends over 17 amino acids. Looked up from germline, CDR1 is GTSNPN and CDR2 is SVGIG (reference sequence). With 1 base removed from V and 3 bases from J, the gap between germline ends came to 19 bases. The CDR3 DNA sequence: TGTGCCTGGAGTGCCTGGGCAGGTGGGCCCTCCAATCAGCCCCAGCATTTT. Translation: CAWSAWAGGPSNQPQHF.

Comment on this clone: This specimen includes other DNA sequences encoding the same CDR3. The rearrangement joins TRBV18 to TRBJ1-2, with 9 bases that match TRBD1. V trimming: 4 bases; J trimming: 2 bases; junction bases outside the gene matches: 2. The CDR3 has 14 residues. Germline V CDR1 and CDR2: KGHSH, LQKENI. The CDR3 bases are TGTGCCAGCTCACTAGGACAGGGGAACTATGGCTACACCTTC. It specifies CASSLGQGNYGYTF.

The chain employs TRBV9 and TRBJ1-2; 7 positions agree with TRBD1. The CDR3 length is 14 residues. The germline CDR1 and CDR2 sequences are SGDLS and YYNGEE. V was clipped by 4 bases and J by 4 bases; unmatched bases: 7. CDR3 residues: CASSHSRDSYGYTF. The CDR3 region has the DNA TGTGCCAGCAGCCACTCTCGGGACAGCTATGGCTACACCTTC. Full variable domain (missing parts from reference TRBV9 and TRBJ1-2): DSGVTQTPKHLITATGQRVTLRCSPRSGDLSVYWYQQSLDQGLQFLIQYYNGEERAKGNILERFSAQQFPDLHSELNLSSLELGDSALYFCASSHSRDSYGYTFGSGTRLTVV.

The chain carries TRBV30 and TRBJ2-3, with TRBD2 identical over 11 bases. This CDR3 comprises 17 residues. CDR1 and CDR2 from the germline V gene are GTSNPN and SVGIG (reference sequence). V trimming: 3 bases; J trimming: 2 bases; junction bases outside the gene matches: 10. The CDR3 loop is CAWRGIAGGPHTDTQYF. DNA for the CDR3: TGTGCCTGGAGGGGGATAGCGGGGGGGCCCCACACAGATACGCAGTATTTT.

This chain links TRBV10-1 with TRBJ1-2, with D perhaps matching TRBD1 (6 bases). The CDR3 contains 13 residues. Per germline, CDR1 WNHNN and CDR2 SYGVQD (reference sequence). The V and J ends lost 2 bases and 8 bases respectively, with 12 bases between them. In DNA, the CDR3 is TGCGCCAGCAGTGAGAGTAGGGGGAACGGCTACACCTTC. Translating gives CASSESRGNGYTF.

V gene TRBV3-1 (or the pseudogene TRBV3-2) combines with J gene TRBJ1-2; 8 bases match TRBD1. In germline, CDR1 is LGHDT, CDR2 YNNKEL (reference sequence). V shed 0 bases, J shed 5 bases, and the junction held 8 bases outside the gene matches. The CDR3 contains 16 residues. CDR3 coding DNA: TGTGCCAGCAGCCAAGATGGCCGGGACAGGAAGTATGGCTACACCTTC. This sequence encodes CASSQDGRDRKYGYTF.

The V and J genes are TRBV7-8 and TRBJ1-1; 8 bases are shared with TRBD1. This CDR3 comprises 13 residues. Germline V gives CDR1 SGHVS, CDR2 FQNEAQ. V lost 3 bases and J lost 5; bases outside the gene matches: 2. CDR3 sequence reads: CASSFRQGTEAFF. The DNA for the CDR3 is TGTGCCAGCAGCTTTAGACAGGGGACTGAAGCTTTCTTT.

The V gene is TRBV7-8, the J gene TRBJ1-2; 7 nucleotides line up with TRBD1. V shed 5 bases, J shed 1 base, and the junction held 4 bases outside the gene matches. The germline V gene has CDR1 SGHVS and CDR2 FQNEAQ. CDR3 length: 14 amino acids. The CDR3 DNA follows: TGTGCCAGCAGCGAGGGACAGATTAACTATGGCTACACCTTC. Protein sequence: CASSEGQINYGYTF.

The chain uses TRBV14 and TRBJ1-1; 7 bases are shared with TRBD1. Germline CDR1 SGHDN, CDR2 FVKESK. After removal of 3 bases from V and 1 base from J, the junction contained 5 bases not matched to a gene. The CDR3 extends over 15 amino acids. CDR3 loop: CASSQIRDRNTEAFF. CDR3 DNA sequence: TGTGCCAGCAGCCAGATCCGGGACAGGAACACTGAAGCTTTCTTT.

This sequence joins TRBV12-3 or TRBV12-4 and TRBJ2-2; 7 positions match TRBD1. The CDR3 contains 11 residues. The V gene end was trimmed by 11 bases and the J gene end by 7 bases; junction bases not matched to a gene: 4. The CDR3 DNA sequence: TGTGCCGTAGGGGGCCGCGGGGAGCTGTTTTTT. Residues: CAVGGRGELFF.

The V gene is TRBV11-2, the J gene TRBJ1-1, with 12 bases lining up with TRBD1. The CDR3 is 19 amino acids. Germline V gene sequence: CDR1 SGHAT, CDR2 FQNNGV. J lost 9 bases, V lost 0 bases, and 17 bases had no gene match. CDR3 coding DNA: TGTGCCAGCAGCTTAGATCTAAGGGGGACAGGGGGCTTTGGACATCAAGCTTTCTTT. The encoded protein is CASSLDLRGTGGFGHQAFF.

CDR3 DNA: TGTGCCACCAGAGGGGTTGTCTGGGGGCAGAGTGGAGAAAAACTGTTTTTT. It encodes CATRGVVWGQSGEKLFF. The rearrangement joins TRBV24-1 to TRBJ1-4; D may be TRBD1 (6 bases). In germline, CDR1 is KGHDR, CDR2 SFDVKD. The CDR3 length is 17 residues. V was shortened by 7 bases and J by 8 bases, with 25 bases between the two germline ends.

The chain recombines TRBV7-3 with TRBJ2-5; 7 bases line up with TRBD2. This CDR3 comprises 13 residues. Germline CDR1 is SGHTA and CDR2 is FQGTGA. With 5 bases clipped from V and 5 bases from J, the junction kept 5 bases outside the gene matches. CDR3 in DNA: TGTGCCAGCAGCCCAGCGGGGAGGGAGACCCAGTACTTC. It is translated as CASSPAGRETQYF.